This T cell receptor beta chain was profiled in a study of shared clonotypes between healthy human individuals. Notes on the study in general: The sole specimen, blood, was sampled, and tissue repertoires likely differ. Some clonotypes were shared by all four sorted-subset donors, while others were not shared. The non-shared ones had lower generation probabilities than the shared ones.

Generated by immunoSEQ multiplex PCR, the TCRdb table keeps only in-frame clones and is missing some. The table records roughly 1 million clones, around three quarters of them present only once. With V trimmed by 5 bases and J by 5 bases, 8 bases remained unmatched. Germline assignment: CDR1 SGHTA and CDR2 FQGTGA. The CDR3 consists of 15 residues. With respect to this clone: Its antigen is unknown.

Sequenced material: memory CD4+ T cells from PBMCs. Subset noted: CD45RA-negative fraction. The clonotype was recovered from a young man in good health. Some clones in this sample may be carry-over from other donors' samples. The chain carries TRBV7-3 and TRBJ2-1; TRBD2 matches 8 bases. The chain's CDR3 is CASSPWGREDNEQFF. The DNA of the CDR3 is TGTGCCAGCAGCCCCTGGGGGCGGGAGGACAATGAGCAGTTCTTC.